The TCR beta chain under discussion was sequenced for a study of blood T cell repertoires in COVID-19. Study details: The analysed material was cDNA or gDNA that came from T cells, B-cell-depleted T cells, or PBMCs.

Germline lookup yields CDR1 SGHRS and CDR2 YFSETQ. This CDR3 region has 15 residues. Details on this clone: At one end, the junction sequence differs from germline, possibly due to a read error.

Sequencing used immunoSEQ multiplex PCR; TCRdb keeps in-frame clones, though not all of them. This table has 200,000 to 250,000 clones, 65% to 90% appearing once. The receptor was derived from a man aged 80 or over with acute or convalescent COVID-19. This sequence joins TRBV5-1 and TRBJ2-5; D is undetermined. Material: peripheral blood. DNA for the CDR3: TGCGCCAGCAGATTGGGGTCCCGGTCGCGGGAGACCCAGTACTTC. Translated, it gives CASRLGSRSRETQYF.